One and the same sample provided the 3 T cell receptor beta chains below, sequenced in a study of cytomegalovirus exposure and HLA in healthy donors. 13 Jbeta primers and 60 Vbeta primers were used for the PCR. The table came from immunoSEQ multiplex PCR; TCRdb's copy has only in-frame clones and leaves some out. The sample lists about 120,000 clones, 8.5% to 9% occurring once. Sequencing was performed on PBMCs. The receptors were gathered from a woman aged 40 to 55 in good health and CMV-seropositive.

This chain joins TRBV5-6 and TRBJ2-3, with D tentatively TRBD2 (5 bases). Trimming stripped 5 bases from V and 0 bases from J, with 13 bases between. The CDR3 runs 15 residues. Germline CDR1 reads SGHDT; CDR2 reads YYEEEE. The CDR3 DNA reads as TGTGCCAGCAGTGCTTTAGGACTGAGCACAGATACGCAGTATTTT. Its protein is CASSALGLSTDTQYF.

The chain recombines TRBV30 with TRBJ1-2; the D gene is possibly TRBD1 (5 bases). Germline lookup yields CDR1 GTSNPN and CDR2 SVGIG (reference sequence). The CDR3 covers 11 residues. The CDR3 protein is CVNTGGYGYTF. DNA of the CDR3: TGTGTCAATACAGGTGGCTATGGCTACACCTTC.

This clone was seen a few times. V and J are TRBV2 and TRBJ2-5; 8 bases map to TRBD2. The CDR3 consists of 16 residues. Trimming cost V 6 bases and J 4 bases; bases outside gene matches: 13. CDR1 and CDR2 from the germline V gene are SNHLY and FYNNEI. The CDR3 bases are TGTGCCAGCAGCGATCGGGGGGGCCGGAGTGTAGAGACCCAGTACTTC. Translation: CASSDRGGRSVETQYF.